This T cell receptor (beta chain) came from a study of blood T cells in healthy people across ages. Findings and caveats of the study: The CMV status of each donor remained undetermined, and this could have confounded shifts in expanded clonotypes. Per-million-T-cell TCR beta diversity fell roughly linearly with age. When one million T cells were used, diversity estimates were thought to be underestimates.

Samples each had at least 5 micrograms of total RNA extracted. This clonotype showed up many times. As yet, its antigen is unknown. Then a second PCR, running about 6 to 11 cycles, was carried out with a sample-barcoded 5' primer and a J-beta primer mix. Each CDR3 protein gets one entry after TCRdb re-called the 5' RACE reads with MiXCR. The table includes 630,000 or so distinct CDR3 sequences, under 30% detected once. This clonotype originated in a woman older than 75 in good health. Sequencing input: blood.

The CDR3 DNA is TGTGCCAGCAGCGTAGATTTAACCTCCGGTGGCGGTGAGCAGTTCTTC. It is translated as CASSVDLTSGGGEQFF. V gene TRBV9 combines with J gene TRBJ2-1; D is ambiguous. V lost 0 bases and J 9 bases, leaving 19 bases between the germline ends. Germline values: CDR1 SGDLS, CDR2 YYNGEE. The CDR3 consists of 16 residues.